This T cell receptor (beta chain) was sequenced during a study of shared clonotypes between healthy human individuals (TCRdb year 2020). Looking at the study overall: The cohort comprised two women and three men aged 18 to 49 years. For each donor, three plates each were used for CD4 naive and CD4 memory, two plates were used for CD8 naive, and one plate was used for CD8 memory. Blood TCR repertoires of five healthy adults were deeply sequenced to estimate repertoire size and the extent of clonotype sharing between individuals. Leukapheresis yielded between about 0.9 and 10 billion PBMCs per donor. Libraries were prepared and TCR repertoires were sequenced by different laboratories using diverse techniques, in order to increase sequencing depth and limit assay-specific biases. General study outcomes and caveats: Because the study included only a small number of donors, the genetic and exposure-history diversity represented was limited. Sampling was restricted to blood, and TCR repertoires in tissues likely differ from the TCR repertoires found in blood. Pairwise subsampling led to the expectation that sequencing depth would affect the degree of clonotype sharing among donors. Even with the large sequencing depth, rarefaction of the sorted-subset datasets indicated that sequencing was incomplete. When a handful of donors were compared, the shared fraction of clonotypes was approximately 5% for naive CD4, roughly 3.4% for naive CD8, roughly 2.5% for memory CD4, and around 0.4% for memory CD8. Compared with non-shared clonotypes, the clonotypes found in all four sorted-subset donors had higher generation probabilities. Larger estimated clonotype richness was generally found for naive subsets than for memory subsets.

Comment on this clone: The clone's antigen remains unknown. One base away there is no much larger clone; base qualities are not given.

Healthy HIV-negative adults with no recently reported acute infections or vaccinations were included as donors. Every donor was a Caucasian adult residing in Nashville, Tennessee, USA. CD4+ T cells were enriched by magnetic negative selection; naive cells were then positively selected on CD45RA, and the negative fraction formed the memory subset. Blood was obtained by leukapheresis, after which PBMCs were separated by Ficoll-Histopaque density gradient centrifugation and cryopreserved in liquid nitrogen vapor phase. Purity and quantity of every magnetically sorted T cell population were checked by analytical flow cytometry. Each sorted fraction had its genomic DNA isolated and then quantified by UV absorbance on a Nanodrop 2000c. Using the deep immunoSEQ assay, TCR CDR3 regions were amplified from genomic DNA by multiplex PCR. Genomic DNA extracted from each cell subset was distributed evenly over all wells of several immunoSEQ 96-well plates, and each plate served as one replicate. Each replicate PCR for sorted subsets received around 200 ng genomic DNA, equal to about 29,000 T cell genomes. Purified libraries were quantified with a Qubit 3.0 fluorometer, sized on a Bioanalyzer 2100, and re-quantified with the KAPA Library Quantification kit. Each immunoSEQ 96-well plate was sequenced on its own single-read 150-cycle Illumina NextSeq 550 flow cell. In the source study's methods: Because the immunoSEQ output included only junctional sequences and no quality scores, the filtering could not be the same as the filtering used for full-length reads. To assign V/J genes and CDR3, sequences were annotated against IMGT germline references using PyIR, a Python wrapper for IgBLAST v1.9. Reads were filtered out if the reads had weak V/J assignments (E-value above 1e-6), no CDR3, stop codons, out-of-frame junctions, or ambiguous translated residues. A V3J clonotype was defined by an identical inferred V gene, J gene, and CDR3 amino acid sequence. To compute the percentage overlap between repertoires, the number of shared unique clonotypes was divided by the size of the smaller repertoire. RTK rarefaction, the Chao1 estimator, and Recon v2.1 estimates of unobserved clonotypes were used to assess repertoire richness. OLGA was used to compute generation probabilities for all TCRbeta clonotypes that the gDNA method yielded from a few donors. The table was pulled from immuneACCESS by TCRdb, which kept in-frame rearrangements only. Such tables lose some clones; where checked, under half of the loss comes from unresolved V genes, and the rest has no known cause. The V and J calls and clone size were taken over from that table, and D and trimming were inferred from the DNA. The sample table contains some 1 million clones; only one count was recorded for about three quarters of them. The leading ten clones occupy roughly 1.4% of the sample.

Per the germline V gene (reference sequence), SGHNT is the CDR1 and YYREEE is the CDR2. The V end loses 4 bases and the J end loses 6 bases, and a stretch of 16 bases separates them. Including cysteine and phenylalanine, the CDR3 has 14 amino acids. Only the CDR3 DNA stays, 42 bases, in frame from base 1. The chain joins TRBV5-4 to TRBJ1-2; TRBD1 is possibly the D segment (6 matching bases). This clonotype originated in a young man in good health. Input material: memory CD4+ T cells sorted from blood. What the cell subset or site label conveys for this sample: CD45RA-negative fraction. The CDR3 protein sequence reads: CASSLSQGQDGYTF. The DNA sequence reads TGTGCCAGCAGCCTCAGTCAGGGGCAGGATGGCTACACCTTC.